A selection of T cell receptor beta chains follows, all from one sample in a study of circulating CD8 cells and anti-PD-1 response in melanoma. TCRdb re-called the reads with MiXCR, one entry per CDR3 protein. This sample has about 700 distinct CDR3 sequences; approximately 12% occur once, and the top ten carry 68%. Sequencing was performed on CD8+ T cells from PBMCs, taken at baseline or after one month of anti-PD-1 therapy (not recorded which). Receptors were obtained from a human donor with melanoma. Both conserved end residues are part of each CDR3. D genes are given only for firm matches. Size is omitted from some rows. Given values are once, few, many or a class for expanded clones.

length: 17
D: TRBD2
V: TRBV27
J: TRBJ2-1
size: medium-sized
DNA: TGTGCCAGCAGTTTAGGGGCTAGCGGGGGACTATCGAATGAGCAGTTCTTC
CDR3: CASSLGASGGLSNEQFF

length: 14
D: .
V: TRBV19
J: TRBJ1-5
size: medium-sized
DNA: TGTGCCAGTACCATAGGGGGGTTCAATCAGCCCCAGCATTTT
CDR3: CASTIGGFNQPQHF

length: 15
D: TRBD1
V: TRBV19
J: TRBJ2-1
size: medium-sized
DNA: TGTGCCAGTAATCTGGGACAGGGATTCTACAATGAGCAGTTCTTC
CDR3: CASNLGQGFYNEQFF

length: 13
D: TRBD1
V: TRBV27
J: TRBJ2-1
size: medium-sized
DNA: TGTGCCAGCAGAGACAGGGGGATCCATGAGCAGTTCTTC
CDR3: CASRDRGIHEQFF

length: 16
D: .
V: TRBV20-1
J: TRBJ2-1
size: medium-sized
DNA: TGCAGTGCTAGAGATCTTGCCAGGGGCTCCTACAATGAGCAGTTCTTC
CDR3: CSARDLARGSYNEQFF

length: 12
D: TRBD1
V: TRBV29-1
J: TRBJ1-2
size: .
DNA: TGCAGCGTTTTACAGGGGGCGAATGGCTACACCTTC
CDR3: CSVLQGANGYTF

length: 16
D: TRBD2
V: TRBV7-3
J: TRBJ2-1
size: medium-sized
DNA: TGTGCCAGCAGTGCCCGACTAGCGGGGACCTACAATGAGCAGTTCTTC
CDR3: CASSARLAGTYNEQFF

length: 13
D: .
V: TRBV19
J: TRBJ2-7
size: medium-sized
DNA: TGTGCCAGTAGTTGGACAGTATCCTACGAGCAGTACTTC
CDR3: CASSWTVSYEQYF

length: 15
D: .
V: TRBV9
J: TRBJ1-5
size: .
DNA: TGTGCCAGCAGCGTAACAGGGTTAATCGATCAGCCCCAGCATTTT
CDR3: CASSVTGLIDQPQHF

length: 15
D: TRBD1
V: TRBV19
J: TRBJ2-7
size: medium-sized
DNA: TGTGCCAGTAGTATAGAGTCGGACAGGATGGACGAGCAGTACTTC
CDR3: CASSIESDRMDEQYF

length: 13
D: TRBD1
V: TRBV6-6
J: TRBJ2-7
size: few
DNA: TGTGCCAGCAGCACGGGACAGTCCTACGAGCAGTGCTTC
CDR3: CASSTGQSYEQCF

length: 15
D: .
V: TRBV5-5
J: TRBJ1-2
size: medium-sized
DNA: TGTGCCAGCAGCTCCACGATAATGTCGGACTATGGCTACACCTTC
CDR3: CASSSTIMSDYGYTF

length: 13
D: .
V: TRBV19
J: TRBJ2-3
size: large
DNA: TGTGCCAGTAGTATAAGGGTTTGGGATACGCAGTATTTT
CDR3: CASSIRVWDTQYF